This T cell receptor (beta chain) was captured by sequencing in a study of cytomegalovirus exposure and HLA in healthy donors. The PCR ran on 60 Vbeta and 13 Jbeta primers. Sequenced by immunoSEQ multiplex PCR; TCRdb stores in-frame clones only, minus some. The sample lists around 210,000 clones; 78% were seen once. The V gene's germline CDR1 is SGDLS and CDR2 YYNGEE. This CDR3 has 14 residues. V was clipped by 0 bases and J by 7 bases, with 12 bases between them. The chain employs TRBV9 and TRBJ2-3, with unresolved D. Sequencing was carried out using PBMCs. This sequence was found in a boy aged 5-17 years in good health and CMV-seronegative. Here the CDR3 DNA reads TGTGCCAGCAGCGTAGACGTAGTGCCGAATACGCAGTATTTT. This codes for CASSVDVVPNTQYF.